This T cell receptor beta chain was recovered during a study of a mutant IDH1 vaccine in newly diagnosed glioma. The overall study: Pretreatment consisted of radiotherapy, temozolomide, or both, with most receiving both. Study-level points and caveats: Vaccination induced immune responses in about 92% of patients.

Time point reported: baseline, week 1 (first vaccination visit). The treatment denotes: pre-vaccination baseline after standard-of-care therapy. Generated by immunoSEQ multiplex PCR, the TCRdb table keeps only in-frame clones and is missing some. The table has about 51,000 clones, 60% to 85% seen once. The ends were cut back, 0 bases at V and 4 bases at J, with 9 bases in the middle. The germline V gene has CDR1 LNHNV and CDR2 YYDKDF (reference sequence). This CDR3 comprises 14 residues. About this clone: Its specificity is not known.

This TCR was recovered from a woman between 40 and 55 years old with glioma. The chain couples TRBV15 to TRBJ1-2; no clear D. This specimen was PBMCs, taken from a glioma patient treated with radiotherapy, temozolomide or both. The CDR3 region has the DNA TGTGCCACCAGCAGAGAGGTGGTGGGCTATGGCTACACCTTC. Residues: CATSREVVGYGYTF.